Below are 15 T cell receptor beta chains sequenced from a single sample in a study of STAT5B mutations in CD4+ large granular lymphocyte leukemia. Generated by immunoSEQ multiplex PCR, the TCRdb table keeps only in-frame clones and is missing some. The sample comprises 34,000 or so clones, roughly 80% of which are singletons, and 4% to 5.5% rests with the top ten. Sequencing input: CD4+ T cells from blood buffy coats. Receptor source: a human donor in good health.

The J gene is TRBJ2-7, the V gene TRBV7-6; 11 nucleotides align to TRBD1. There are 16 residues in the CDR3. The germline V gene has CDR1 SGHVS and CDR2 FNYEAQ. Losses at the gene ends were 5 bases for V and 7 bases for J; bases not matched to a gene: 13. The CDR3 loop is CASSQRPGTGGEEQYF. The DNA of the CDR3 is TGTGCCAGCAGCCAGAGGCCGGGGACAGGGGGGGAAGAGCAGTACTTC.

The chain uses TRBV19 and TRBJ2-1; D call uncertain. CDR1 and CDR2 from the germline V gene are LNHDA and SQIVND (reference sequence). Trimming took off 9 bases at V and 2 bases at J, with 17 bases between the two ends. The CDR3 spans 15 residues. DNA of the CDR3: TGTGCCAGCCTCCAGTTGCGGAAGACCTACAATGAGCAGTTCTTC. Translating gives CASLQLRKTYNEQFF. The whole variable domain, remainder taken from reference TRBV19 and TRBJ2-1, is DGGITQSPKYLFRKEGQNVTLSCEQNLNHDAMYWYRQDPGQGLRLIYYSQIVNDFQKGDIAEGYSVSREKKESFPLTVTSAQKNPTAFYLCASLQLRKTYNEQFFGPGTRLTVL.

V and J are TRBV6-1 and TRBJ2-1; tentative D call: TRBD2 (6 bases). Germline values: CDR1 MNHNS, CDR2 SASEGT. Trimming pared 3 bases from V and 0 bases from J, leaving 18 bases between. The CDR3 has 18 amino acids. CDR3 region: CASSEGLLDGFSYNEQFF. CDR3 DNA: TGTGCCAGCAGTGAGGGACTGCTAGATGGGTTCTCCTACAATGAGCAGTTCTTC.

The chain uses TRBV2 and TRBJ1-3; D gene ambiguous. V lost 7 bases and J lost 4, with 11 bases in between. The germline V gene encodes CDR1 SNHLY and CDR2 FYNNEI. The CDR3 is 13 amino acids. The CDR3 region has the DNA TGTGCCAGCACTTATTACCAAGGAAACACCATATATTTT. Its translation: CASTYYQGNTIYF.

The chain employs TRBV30 and TRBJ2-7, with 10 positions matching TRBD2. Germline lookup yields CDR1 GTSNPN and CDR2 SVGIG (reference sequence). The CDR3 runs 15 residues. Trimming took 3 bases from V and 5 from J; bases not matched to a gene: 10. CDR3 sequence (DNA): TGTGCCTGGAGAGAACCTAGCGGGAGACATAACGAGCAGTACTTC. Its protein is CAWREPSGRHNEQYF.

The chain employs TRBV20-1 and TRBJ2-3, with D hard to call. CDR1 is DFQATT and CDR2 is SNEGSKA in the germline V gene (reference sequence). The V gene lost 3 bases and the J gene lost 5 bases, with 6 bases spanning the gap. There are 11 residues in the CDR3. CDR3 DNA: TGCAGTGCTAGGGGATTAGATACGCAGTATTTT. Protein sequence: CSARGLDTQYF.

This chain joins TRBV5-1 and TRBJ2-5, with 8 bases identical to TRBD1. Germline V gene lookup returns CDR1 SGHRS and CDR2 YFSETQ. V shed 3 bases, J shed 5 bases, and the junction held 6 bases outside the gene matches. The CDR3 spans 14 residues. CDR3 sequence reads: CASSYQGAGETQYF. As DNA, the CDR3 is TGCGCCAGCAGCTACCAGGGGGCCGGGGAGACCCAGTACTTC.

The chain employs TRBV27 and TRBJ2-3, with D maybe TRBD1 (6 bases). Germline lookup yields CDR1 MNHEY and CDR2 SMNVEV (reference sequence). The CDR3 is 13 amino acids. V was trimmed by 5 bases and J by 5 bases, leaving 11 bases between them. CDR3 coding DNA: TGTGCCAGCAGTCCCTGGGGACAAGATACGCAGTATTTT. Its protein is CASSPWGQDTQYF.

V is TRBV6-5 and J is TRBJ2-7; 7 positions match TRBD2. CDR1 is MNHEY, CDR2 SVGAGI, per germline. This CDR3 is 15 amino acids long. The ends lost 6 bases at V and 0 bases at J; junction bases unmatched: 8. CDR3 DNA sequence: TGTGCCAGCAGGAGGGGAGGGGCCAGCTCCTACGAGCAGTACTTC. Protein: CASRRGGASSYEQYF.

The chain links TRBV10-3 to TRBJ2-7; 9 bases are a match to TRBD2. This CDR3 has 15 amino acids. Germline lookup yields CDR1 ENHRY and CDR2 SYGVKD. Trimming at V came to 2 bases and at J to 0 bases, leaving 2 bases not matched to a gene. The CDR3 bases are TGTGCCATCAGTGAGGGACTAGCGAGCTCCTACGAGCAGTACTTC. Its protein product is CAISEGLASSYEQYF.

The gene calls are TRBV11-2 and TRBJ1-6, with unresolved D. The CDR3 spans 16 residues. Per germline, CDR1 SGHAT and CDR2 FQNNGV. V shed 0 bases and J shed 8 bases, with 14 bases lying between them. CDR3 DNA sequence: TGTGCCAGCAGCTTAGATGGTCGGGAGGTGGATTCACCCCTCCACTTT. It is translated as CASSLDGREVDSPLHF.

CDR3 coding DNA: TGTGCCACCAGATACCCCCCAGAGTCCTCAGATACGCAGTATTTT. Translation gives CATRYPPESSDTQYF. The chain has TRBV28 and TRBJ2-3, with D unclear. The CDR3 has 15 amino acids. CDR1 is MDHEN and CDR2 is SYDVKM in the germline V gene. Trimming pared 10 bases from V and 4 bases from J, leaving 21 bases between.

This chain links TRBV19 with TRBJ1-1; D gene uncertain. The ends were cut back, 7 bases at V and 3 bases at J, with 15 bases in the middle. This CDR3 is built from 14 residues. Germline V gene data show CDR1 as LNHDA and CDR2 as SQIVND (reference sequence). CDR3 in DNA: TGTGCCAGTACCCCTGGCTACGGGGACACTGAAGCTTTCTTT. Amino acids: CASTPGYGDTEAFF.

The V and J genes are TRBV11-2 and TRBJ1-1, with 7 bases that match TRBD1. This CDR3 region has 13 residues. The germline CDR1 and CDR2 sequences are SGHAT and FQNNGV. The V gene end was trimmed by 3 bases and the J gene end by 12 bases; junction bases not matched to a gene: 10. The CDR3 DNA follows: TGTGCCAGCAGCTTGTCCGGGACAGCGATGACTTTCTTT. Encoded protein: CASSLSGTAMTFF.

The rearrangement joins TRBV10-1 to TRBJ1-2, with D unclear. Per the germline V gene, CDR1 is WNHNN and CDR2 is SYGVQD (reference sequence). CDR3 length: 12 residues. V lost 4 bases to trimming and J lost 1 base, with 4 bases between them. The CDR3 DNA sequence: TGCGCCAGCAGTGGGGATAACTATGGCTACACCTTC. This encodes CASSGDNYGYTF.